The text below deals with one TCR beta chain. Antigen specificity is unknown. TCRdb redid the calling of the reads with MiXCR, one entry per CDR3 protein. The table shows approximately 1,000,000 distinct CDR3 sequences, with roughly 30% occurring only once. This sample stems from a study of T cell repertoires in cytomegalovirus infection. About the research overall: The authors relied on CMV epitopes, both recently identified HLA-C-restricted and well-studied HLA-B-restricted. CMV infection and matching HLA type were both indicated by public TCR beta signatures.

CDR3 length: 16 amino acids. In germline, CDR1 is LGHNA, CDR2 YSLEER. The V gene end was trimmed by 1 base and the J gene end by 9 bases; junction bases not matched to a gene: 10. Findings of the study overall: HLA-C-restricted CMV clonotypes gave the most frequent clonotype in two of eight donors. Cumulative public TCR beta family frequency identified CMV carriers with the relevant HLA.

The source of this sequence is a human donor in good health (CMV status not recorded). Some clones in this sample may be carry-over from other donors' samples. The chain recombines TRBV4-3 with TRBJ1-4, with 8 bases lining up with TRBD1. Source: cultured CD8+ T cells from PBMCs, taken from culture after CMV antigen stimulation. The CDR3 coding sequence is TGCGCCAGCAGCCAAGGGGGATTAGGACAGGGAAAAAAACTGTTTTTT. As protein: CASSQGGLGQGKKLFF.